The 7 T cell receptor beta chains given below trace back to one sample, sequenced in a study of T cells expressing NK-cell markers. From its re-call of the 5' RACE reads, TCRdb lists each CDR3 protein once, without DNA. Recorded for this sample: around 380,000 distinct CDR3 sequences. The material sequenced was blood T cells: a sorted CD56 or NKG2C T cell subset, CD4+ or CD8+ T cells, or bulk PBMC T cells (not recorded which). The receptors shown here come from a woman aged 45-65 years in good health.

The chain uses TRBV5-1 and TRBJ2-1; TCRdb's D call, TRBD2, is unchecked because there is no DNA. In germline, CDR1 is SGHRS, CDR2 YFSETQ. There are 18 residues in the CDR3. CDR3 sequence reads: CASSLAPIPTSVVNEQFF.

J is TRBJ2-2 and V is TRBV7-2. The germline gives CDR1 SGHTA, CDR2 FQGNSA. The CDR3 is 13 residues long. CDR3 region: CASSHTKVGELFF.

The CDR3: CSARGTLLSPQHF. The genes are TRBV20-1 and TRBJ1-5; the D call from TCRdb, TRBD1, cannot be confirmed without DNA. The CDR3 totals 13 residues. CDR1 and CDR2 (germline): DFQATT, SNEGSKA (reference sequence).

The chain links TRBV3-1 to TRBJ2-1; TCRdb outputs TRBD2, but without DNA this stays unchecked. CDR3 length: 16 amino acids. Germline V gene data show CDR1 as LGHDT and CDR2 as YNNKEL (reference sequence). CDR3 in amino acids: CASSQDALGGFNEQFF.

This chain uses TRBV12-3 or TRBV12-4 with TRBJ1-1. The CDR3 spans 12 residues. The CDR3 region is CAILPWNTEAFF.

This chain joins TRBV12-5 and TRBJ2-5; TCRdb calls TRBD2, which cannot be checked without DNA. CDR1 is LGHNT, CDR2 FRNRAP, per germline. This CDR3 has 15 amino acids. The CDR3 loop reads CASGRLLAGGVTQYF.

V and J are TRBV20-1 and TRBJ1-5; TCRdb's D call of TRBD1 is untestable without DNA. Germline assignment: CDR1 DFQATT and CDR2 SNEGSKA (reference sequence). The CDR3 contains 15 residues. Here the CDR3 reads CSAKGGGQAGQPQHF.